This T cell receptor (beta chain) was retrieved from a study of Tregs in tolerant kidney transplant recipients. Generated by immunoSEQ multiplex PCR, the TCRdb table keeps only in-frame clones and is missing some. The sample includes under 50,000 clones, less than 97% of them seen just once. With regard to this clone: Its antigen is currently unknown.

The germline gives CDR1 SGHRS, CDR2 YFSETQ. The CDR3 has 15 residues. J was trimmed by 7 bases and V by 2 bases; bases with no gene match: 8. The source material was Tregs from blood cultured with allogeneic cells. The chain uses TRBV5-1 and TRBJ2-2; 7 positions agree with TRBD2. This sequence was found in a human donor in good health. The CDR3 nucleotides are TGCGCCAGCAGCTTTTTGGCCAGGGAGGGCGGGGAGCTGTTTTTT. It specifies CASSFLAREGGELFF.